A single T cell receptor beta chain is shown here with its context. These data come from a study of shared clonotypes between healthy human individuals. The CDR3 spans 15 residues. Germline V gene data show CDR1 as MDHEN and CDR2 as SYDVKM. Trimming stripped 3 bases from V and 0 bases from J, with 10 bases between. Naive CD8 cells comprised CD45RO-negative, CCR7-positively selected cells, excluding terminally differentiated effector memory CD45RA+ cells. Profiling relied on immunoSEQ multiplex PCR, and the TCRdb table lists in-frame clones only, not all of them. The sample records about 2.1 million clones, around 93% being singletons.

The sequence was collected from a man between 18 and 29 years old in good health. Some clones in this sample may be carry-over from other donors' samples. The sample comprised naive CD8+ T cells from PBMCs. The chain couples TRBV28 to TRBJ2-3; the D gene is possibly TRBD2 (5 bases). The CDR3 region is CASSFEADSTDTQYF. The CDR3 DNA follows: TGTGCCAGCAGTTTCGAAGCGGATAGCACAGATACGCAGTATTTT.